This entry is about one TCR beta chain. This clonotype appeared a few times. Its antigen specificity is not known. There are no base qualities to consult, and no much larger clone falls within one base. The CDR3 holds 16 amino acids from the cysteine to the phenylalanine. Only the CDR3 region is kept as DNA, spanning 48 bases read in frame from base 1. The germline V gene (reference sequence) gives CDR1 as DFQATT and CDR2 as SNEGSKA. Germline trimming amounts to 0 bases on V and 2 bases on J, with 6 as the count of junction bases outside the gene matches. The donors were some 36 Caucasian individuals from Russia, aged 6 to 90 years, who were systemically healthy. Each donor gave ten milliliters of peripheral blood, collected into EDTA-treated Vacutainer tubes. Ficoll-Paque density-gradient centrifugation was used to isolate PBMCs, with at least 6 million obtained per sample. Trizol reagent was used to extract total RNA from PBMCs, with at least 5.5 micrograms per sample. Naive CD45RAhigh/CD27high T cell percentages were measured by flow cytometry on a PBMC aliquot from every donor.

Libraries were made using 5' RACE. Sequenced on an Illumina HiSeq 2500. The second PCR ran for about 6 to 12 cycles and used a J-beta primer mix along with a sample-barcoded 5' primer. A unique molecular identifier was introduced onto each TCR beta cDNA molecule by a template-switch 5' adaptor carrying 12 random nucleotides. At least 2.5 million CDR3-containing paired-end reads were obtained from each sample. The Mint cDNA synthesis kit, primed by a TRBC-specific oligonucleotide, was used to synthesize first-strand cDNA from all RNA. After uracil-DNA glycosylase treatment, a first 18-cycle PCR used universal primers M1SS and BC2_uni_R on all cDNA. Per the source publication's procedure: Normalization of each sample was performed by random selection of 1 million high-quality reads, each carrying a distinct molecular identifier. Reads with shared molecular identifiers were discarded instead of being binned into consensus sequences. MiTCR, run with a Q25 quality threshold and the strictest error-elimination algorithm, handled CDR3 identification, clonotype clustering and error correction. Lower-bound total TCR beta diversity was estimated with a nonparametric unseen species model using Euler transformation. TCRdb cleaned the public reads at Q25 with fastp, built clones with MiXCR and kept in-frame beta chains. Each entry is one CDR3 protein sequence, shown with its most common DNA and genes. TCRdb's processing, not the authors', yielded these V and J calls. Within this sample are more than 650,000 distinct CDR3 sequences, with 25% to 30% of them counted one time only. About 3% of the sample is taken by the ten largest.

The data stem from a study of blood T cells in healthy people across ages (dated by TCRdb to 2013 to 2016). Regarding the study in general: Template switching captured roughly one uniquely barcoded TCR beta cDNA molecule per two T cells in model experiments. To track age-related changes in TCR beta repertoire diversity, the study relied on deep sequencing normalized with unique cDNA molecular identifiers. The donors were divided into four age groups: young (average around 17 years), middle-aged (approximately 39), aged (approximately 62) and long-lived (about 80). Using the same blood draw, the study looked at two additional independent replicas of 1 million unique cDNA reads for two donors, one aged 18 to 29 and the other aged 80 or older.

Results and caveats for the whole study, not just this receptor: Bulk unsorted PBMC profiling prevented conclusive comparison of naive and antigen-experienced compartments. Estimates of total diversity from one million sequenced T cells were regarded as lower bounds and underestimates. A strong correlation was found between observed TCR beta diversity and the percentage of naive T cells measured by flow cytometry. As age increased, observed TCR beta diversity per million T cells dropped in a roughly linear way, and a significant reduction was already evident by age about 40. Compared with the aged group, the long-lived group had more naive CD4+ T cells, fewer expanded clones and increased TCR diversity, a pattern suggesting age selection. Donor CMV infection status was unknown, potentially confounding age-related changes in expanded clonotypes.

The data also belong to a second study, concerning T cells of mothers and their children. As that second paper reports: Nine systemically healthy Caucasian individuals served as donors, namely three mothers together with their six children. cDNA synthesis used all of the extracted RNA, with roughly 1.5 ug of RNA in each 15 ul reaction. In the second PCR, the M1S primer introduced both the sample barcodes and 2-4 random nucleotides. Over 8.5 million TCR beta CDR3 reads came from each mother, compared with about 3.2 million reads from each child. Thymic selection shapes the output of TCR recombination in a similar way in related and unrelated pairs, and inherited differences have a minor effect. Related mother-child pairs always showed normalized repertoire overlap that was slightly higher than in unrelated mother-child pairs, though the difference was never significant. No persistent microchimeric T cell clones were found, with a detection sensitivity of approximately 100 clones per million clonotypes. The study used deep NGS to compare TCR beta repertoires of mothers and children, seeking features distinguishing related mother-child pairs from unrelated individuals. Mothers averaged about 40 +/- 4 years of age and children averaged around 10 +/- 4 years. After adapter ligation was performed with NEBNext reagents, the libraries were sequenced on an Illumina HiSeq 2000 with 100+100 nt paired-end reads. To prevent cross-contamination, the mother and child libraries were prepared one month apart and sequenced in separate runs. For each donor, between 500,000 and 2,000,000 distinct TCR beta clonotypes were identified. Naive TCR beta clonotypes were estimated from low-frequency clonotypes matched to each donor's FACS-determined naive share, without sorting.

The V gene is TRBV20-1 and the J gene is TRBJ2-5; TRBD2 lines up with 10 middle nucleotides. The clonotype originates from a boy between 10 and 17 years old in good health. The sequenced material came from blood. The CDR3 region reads CSARDWIAGGQETQYF. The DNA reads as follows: TGCAGTGCTAGAGATTGGATAGCGGGGGGACAAGAGACCCAGTACTTC.